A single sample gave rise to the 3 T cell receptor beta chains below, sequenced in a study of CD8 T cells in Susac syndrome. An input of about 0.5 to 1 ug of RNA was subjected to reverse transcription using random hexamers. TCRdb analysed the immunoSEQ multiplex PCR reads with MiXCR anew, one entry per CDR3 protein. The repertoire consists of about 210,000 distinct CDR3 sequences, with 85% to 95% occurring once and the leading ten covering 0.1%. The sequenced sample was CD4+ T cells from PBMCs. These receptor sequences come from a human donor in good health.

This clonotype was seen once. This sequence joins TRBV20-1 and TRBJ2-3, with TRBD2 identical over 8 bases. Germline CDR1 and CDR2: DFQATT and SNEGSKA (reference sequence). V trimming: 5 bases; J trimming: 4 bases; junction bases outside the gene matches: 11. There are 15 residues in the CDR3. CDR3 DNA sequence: TGCAGTGCTGGGACTAGTGTTTTGGGAGCAGATACGCAGTATTTT. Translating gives CSAGTSVLGADTQYF.

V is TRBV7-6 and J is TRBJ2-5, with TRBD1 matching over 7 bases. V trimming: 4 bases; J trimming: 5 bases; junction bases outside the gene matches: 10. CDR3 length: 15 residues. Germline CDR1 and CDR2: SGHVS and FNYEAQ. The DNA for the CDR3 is TGTGCCAGCAGCTGGGGCACAGGGGAGTGGGAGACCCAGTACTTC. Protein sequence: CASSWGTGEWETQYF.

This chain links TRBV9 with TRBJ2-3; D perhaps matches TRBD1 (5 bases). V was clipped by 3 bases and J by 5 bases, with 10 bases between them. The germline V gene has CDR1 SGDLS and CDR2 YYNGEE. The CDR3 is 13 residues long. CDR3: CASSETGEDTQYF. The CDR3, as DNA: TGTGCCAGCAGCGAAACAGGAGAAGATACGCAGTATTTT.